This T cell receptor beta chain was observed in a study of shared clonotypes between healthy human individuals. Division of CD4+ cells produced a CD45RA+ naive subset and a CD45RA-negative memory subset. General study results and limits: Clonotype sharing among donors was expected to depend on sequencing depth.

The CDR3 has 15 amino acids. Germline V gives CDR1 SGHDN, CDR2 FVKESK. V lost 0 bases and J 6 bases, leaving 12 bases between the germline ends. Some clones are missing from TCRdb's copy, which holds only in-frame ones; the method was immunoSEQ multiplex PCR. The data contain more than 2,000,000 clones, approximately 95% of them seen just once; the ten biggest clones take up under 0.45%. Turning to this clone: As yet, its antigen is unknown.

The clonotype originates from a man younger than 35 in good health. Some clones in this sample may be carry-over from other donors' samples. The chain links TRBV14 to TRBJ2-1, with a weak D call TRBD1 (6 bases). Material for sequencing was naive CD4+ T cells from PBMCs. Subset denoted: CD45RA+ positively selected. The CDR3 region is CASSQDGQRVNEQFF. CDR3 nucleotide sequence: TGTGCCAGCAGCCAAGATGGACAGAGGGTCAATGAGCAGTTCTTC.